This T cell receptor (beta chain) was observed in a study of cytomegalovirus exposure and HLA in healthy donors. PCR amplification relied on 60 Vbeta primers (plus 13 Jbeta primers). This table comes from immunoSEQ multiplex PCR, and its TCRdb copy is limited to in-frame clones, with some not included. The sample has some 130,000 clones; about four fifths are singletons. This clone occurred once. Germline V lookup: CDR1 SNHLY, CDR2 FYNNEI. The CDR3 has 11 residues. V lost 4 bases and J 4 bases, leaving 5 bases between the germline ends. The V and J genes are TRBV2 and TRBJ2-7; D remains unclear. This TCR derives from a man aged 30-40 years in good health. The specimen sequenced was PBMCs. The CDR3 DNA reads as TGTGCCAGCAGTGGAGAGTACGAGCAGTACTTC. Translated, it gives CASSGEYEQYF.